This is a list of T cell receptor beta chains from one sample in a study of identical twins. Using its own MiXCR run on the 5' RACE reads, TCRdb lists one record per CDR3 protein. The table has more than 1.5 million distinct CDR3 sequences, more than 30% seen once; the top ten hold around 0.25%. The sample consisted of cord blood. These TCRs come from a newborn girl in good health. Each CDR3 is given with its conserved first and last residue. A D gene is named only where the DNA matches it firmly. Size tells how often a clone was seen (once, few, many) or the class of an expanded clone, and some rows leave it out.

clone size	D gene	V gene	J gene	CDR3 DNA	CDR3 protein
NA	NA	TRBV20-1	TRBJ2-7	TGCAGTGCTAGAGTCTCCGGGGGGCCTCCCTACAATGAGCAGTACTTC	CSARVSGGPPYNEQYF
once	NA	TRBV27	TRBJ1-3	TGTGCCAGCAGTTTGGGGTCCCACAGCTCTGGAAACACCATATATTTT	CASSLGSHSSGNTIYF
NA	NA	TRBV20-1	TRBJ2-1	TGCAGTGCTCGACTAGGGGTTGAGCAGTTCTTC	CSARLGVEQFF
NA	NA	TRBV20-1	TRBJ2-7	TGCAGTGCCCCCGGGACTTTCCTATACGAGCAGTACTTC	CSAPGTFLYEQYF
NA	NA	TRBV7-2	TRBJ2-1	TGTGCCAGCAGCTTAGCGTCGGTGAACAATGAGCAGTTCTTC	CASSLASVNNEQFF
NA	TRBD1	TRBV6-6	TRBJ1-1	TGTGCCAGCACACGTGCCGGACAGGGACGAACTGAAGCTTTCTTT	CASTRAGQGRTEAFF
NA	NA	TRBV15	TRBJ1-2	TGTGCCACCAGCAGAGAAGGACCACGGCAGTATGGCTACACCTTC	CATSREGPRQYGYTF
NA	NA	TRBV5-1	TRBJ2-7	TGCGCCAGCAGGCGATGGGAAGGGGAAGCCTACGAGCAGTACTTC	CASRRWEGEAYEQYF
NA	TRBD1	TRBV28	TRBJ1-1	TGTGCCAGCAGGCGAGACAGGGATGGTGGCTCTTTCTTT	CASRRDRDGGSFF
few	TRBD1	TRBV24-1	TRBJ1-2	TGTGCCACCAGTGATTGGGACAGGGGGTATGGCTACACCTTC	CATSDWDRGYGYTF
few	NA	TRBV21-1	TRBJ2-3	TGTGCCAGCAGCAAACCGGGACTAGCGGGAGTAGATACGCAGTATTTT	CASSKPGLAGVDTQYF
NA	NA	TRBV10-3	TRBJ1-2	TGTGCCATCAGGGGGGAACTGTGGATCGCTGGCTACACCTTC	CAIRGELWIAGYTF
NA	NA	TRBV2	TRBJ2-1	TGTGCCAGCATGGACCATGAGCACTTCTTC	CASMDHEHFF
NA	NA	TRBV29-1	TRBJ2-3	TGCAGCGTTGATGGGGACCTGACTCTCGCAGATACGCAGTATTTT	CSVDGDLTLADTQYF
NA	TRBD2	TRBV28	TRBJ2-1	TGTGCCAGCAGTCTACCGATAGCGGGAGGGGTCTACAATGAGCAGTTCTTC	CASSLPIAGGVYNEQFF
NA	TRBD2	TRBV7-2	TRBJ2-3	TGTGCCAGCAGCGTAGGCGGGGGGGCCTTGGATACGCAGTATTTT	CASSVGGGALDTQYF
once	NA	TRBV2	TRBJ1-5	TGTGCCAGCAAGTGGGATAGCAATCAGCCCCAGCATTTT	CASKWDSNQPQHF
NA	NA	TRBV7-2	TRBJ2-1	TGTGCCAGCAGCCCGCGCTCCTCTCAAGAGACCCAGTTCTTC	CASSPRSSQETQFF
few	TRBD2	TRBV5-1	TRBJ2-7	TGCGCCAGCAGCTTGGTTAGCGGGGGGGCCGGAGTTGAGCAGTACTTC	CASSLVSGGAGVEQYF
few	TRBD1	TRBV27	TRBJ1-4	TGTGCCAGCAGACCGGGACAGGTGGGACCTAATGAAAAACTGTTTTTT	CASRPGQVGPNEKLFF
NA	NA	TRBV28	TRBJ1-5	TGTGCCAGCAGTTCTACCATAAATCAGCCCCAGCATTTT	CASSSTINQPQHF
NA	NA	TRBV28	TRBJ1-1	TGTGCCAGCAGTTTCCAAAGGGCCGCCAAGAACACTGAAGCTTTCTTT	CASSFQRAAKNTEAFF
NA	NA	TRBV28	TRBJ2-5	TGTGCCAGCAGGCCCGGGACCCGAACGCTGGAGCAGTACTTC	CASRPGTRTLEQYF
few	TRBD2	TRBV6-5	TRBJ2-3	TGTGCCAGCAGTTACGAGGCTAGCGGGAGAACAGATACGCAGTATTTT	CASSYEASGRTDTQYF
few	TRBD2	TRBV12-5	TRBJ2-3	TGTGCTAGTGGACTAGCGGGTATCACAGATACGCAGTATTTT	CASGLAGITDTQYF
NA	NA	TRBV20-1	TRBJ1-4	TGCAGTGCCCTAGAGGCGGGACCGGGGGAAAAACTGTTTTTT	CSALEAGPGEKLFF
NA	TRBD1	TRBV20-1	TRBJ1-2	TGCGGTGCCACCGGTTGGGACAGGGAGGGAGGCTACACCTTC	CGATGWDREGGYTF
few	NA	TRBV9	TRBJ2-7	TGTGCCAGCAGCGTAGACCCTCACTACGAGCAGTACTTC	CASSVDPHYEQYF
NA	NA	TRBV3-1	TRBJ2-7	TGTGCCAGCAGCCAAGGACAGGTCCCCTCCTACGAGCAGTACTTC	CASSQGQVPSYEQYF
NA	NA	TRBV6-5	TRBJ2-7	TGTGCCAGCAGTCGGGACTTATTGAGCGAGCAGTACTTC	CASSRDLLSEQYF
many	NA	TRBV4-2	TRBJ1-2	TGTGCCAGCAGCCAAGAAGCCCTAACCCACTATGGCTACACCTTC	CASSQEALTHYGYTF
few	TRBD2	TRBV9	TRBJ2-1	TGTGCCAGCAGCGTCGAGCGGGAGCCGCAGTTCTTC	CASSVEREPQFF
NA	NA	TRBV25-1	TRBJ2-5	TGTGCCAGCAGCCCCCGACGAGCCAATGAGCAGTACTTC	CASSPRRANEQYF
once	TRBD1	TRBV4-1	TRBJ2-7	TGCGCCAGCAGCCAACCCTTTGGACAGGGGGACTACAATGAGCAGTACTTC	CASSQPFGQGDYNEQYF
few	TRBD2	TRBV3-1	TRBJ2-1	TGTGCCAGCAGCCAAAAGTTTAGCGGGAGCTCCTACAATGAGCAGTTCTTC	CASSQKFSGSSYNEQFF
many	NA	TRBV12-3/TRBV12-4	TRBJ1-6	TGTGCCAGCAGTTTTAATGGGGATAATTCACCCCTCCACTTT	CASSFNGDNSPLHF
NA	TRBD2	TRBV20-1	TRBJ2-7	TGCAGTGCTGCTCAGACTAGCGGGAGATACGAGCAGTACTTC	CSAAQTSGRYEQYF
NA	NA	TRBV12-3/TRBV12-4	TRBJ2-1	TGTGCCAGCAGTTTTGGCACCCCAGGGTTCTGGAATGAGCAGTTCTTC	CASSFGTPGFWNEQFF
NA	NA	TRBV5-6	TRBJ1-1	TGTGCCAGCGGGGAGTATCAGGGAGCTTGGGACACTGAAGCTTTCTTT	CASGEYQGAWDTEAFF
NA	NA	TRBV29-1	TRBJ2-3	TGCAGCGTTGAATGGGACACAGATACGCAGTATTTT	CSVEWDTDTQYF
few	TRBD2	TRBV18	TRBJ2-1	TGTGCCAGCTCTAGACAATCAAGCGGGGAATACAATGAGCAGTTCTTC	CASSRQSSGEYNEQFF
NA	TRBD1	TRBV3-1	TRBJ2-7	TGTGCCAGCACCGGGACAGGGCACTACGAGCAGTACTTC	CASTGTGHYEQYF
NA	TRBD1	TRBV11-2	TRBJ1-4	TGTGCCAGCAGCTACCGTCCAGGGGGTAATGAAAAACTGTTTTTT	CASSYRPGGNEKLFF
NA	NA	TRBV5-6	TRBJ2-5	TGTGCCAGCAGCGTGTTAGCAGGGCTGGAGACCCAGTACTTC	CASSVLAGLETQYF
NA	NA	TRBV27	TRBJ2-7	TGTGCCAGCAGCCCGTCTGCTCTACTCGTGCAGTACTTC	CASSPSALLVQYF
NA	NA	TRBV4-2	TRBJ2-1	TGTGCCAGCAGCCCAGGACTGCCTAGCTCCTACAATGAGCGGTTCTTC	CASSPGLPSSYNERFF
NA	NA	TRBV7-2	TRBJ2-3	TGTGCCAGCAGCTTAGCCCCGGACAACAACACAGATACGCAGTATTTT	CASSLAPDNNTDTQYF
few	NA	TRBV3-1	TRBJ2-7	TGTGCCAGCAGCCAAGGGTTTTTCGGCTACGAGCAGTACTTC	CASSQGFFGYEQYF
NA	NA	TRBV10-3	TRBJ1-6	TGTGCCATCAGTGAGTCGACTCAGGACCACCGGGATTCACCCCTCCACTTT	CAISESTQDHRDSPLHF
few	NA	TRBV27	TRBJ2-7	TGTGCCAGCAGTTTTTTCGGGCAGGGTGGCAACGAGCAGTACTTC	CASSFFGQGGNEQYF
NA	NA	TRBV20-1	TRBJ2-7	TGCAGTGCTAGAAAGGCTTGGACCTCCCGCTCCTACGAGCAGTACTTC	CSARKAWTSRSYEQYF
NA	NA	TRBV5-1	TRBJ1-4	TGCGCCAGCAGCTTGAGGGGAGAGAGTGAAAAACTGTTTTTT	CASSLRGESEKLFF
NA	TRBD1	TRBV5-6	TRBJ1-4	TGTGCCAGCAGCCAAATAGGGACAGGGTTGACAACTAATGAAAAACTGTTTTTT	CASSQIGTGLTTNEKLFF
once	TRBD1	TRBV5-1	TRBJ1-2	TGCGCCAGCAGCTTGGCCGGCAGGGGGCCAATGGACTACACCTTC	CASSLAGRGPMDYTF
NA	TRBD1	TRBV25-1	TRBJ1-1	TGTGCCAGCAGTGAGACGGACAGGGTCACTGAAGCTTTCTTT	CASSETDRVTEAFF